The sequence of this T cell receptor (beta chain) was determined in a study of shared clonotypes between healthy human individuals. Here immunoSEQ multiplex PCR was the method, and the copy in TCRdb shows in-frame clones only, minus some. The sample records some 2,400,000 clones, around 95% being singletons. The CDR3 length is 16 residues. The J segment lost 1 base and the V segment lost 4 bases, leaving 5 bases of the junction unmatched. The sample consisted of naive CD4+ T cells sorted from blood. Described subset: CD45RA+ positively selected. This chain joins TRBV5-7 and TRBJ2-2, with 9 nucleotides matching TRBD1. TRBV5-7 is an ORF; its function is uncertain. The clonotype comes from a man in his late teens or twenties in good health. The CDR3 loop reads CASSLPGQGNTGELFF. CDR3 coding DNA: TGTGCCAGCAGCCTACCGGGACAGGGGAACACCGGGGAGCTGTTTTTT.